The rows below give T cell receptor beta chains drawn from one sample of a study of blood T cell repertoires in COVID-19. Libraries were prepared by immunoSEQ multiplex PCR; TCRdb keeps only in-frame clonotypes and omits some of them. The sample carries some 420,000 clones, 85% to 90% recorded once. The specimen sequenced was PBMCs or T cells enriched from blood (not recorded which). The receptors originated from a young man who had recovered from COVID-19. The CDR3 runs from the conserved cysteine through the conserved F or W.

V gene	J gene	CDR3 protein
TRBV30	TRBJ2-2	CAWATLAEYTGELFF
TRBV5-1	TRBJ2-2	CASSLLGAGKELFF
TRBV12-5	TRBJ2-7	CASGLVPKGRGPYNEQYF
TRBV18	TRBJ2-7	CASSAPGTQVAYEQYF
TRBV28	TRBJ2-3	CASSGGSTDTQYF
TRBV18	TRBJ2-1	CASSSSGTSGNEQFF
TRBV30	TRBJ2-7	CAWSGRGHYYPLDEQYF
TRBV6-4	TRBJ1-5	CARTTQGARQPQHF
TRBV27	TRBJ1-5	CASSLGGVRYQPQHF
TRBV6-6	TRBJ1-5	CASSYWEYSNQPQHF
TRBV28	TRBJ2-1	CASSLTSRYNEQFF
TRBV7-3	TRBJ2-1	CASGPAGAIPNEQFF
TRBV9	TRBJ2-1	CASSATGGEEQFF
TRBV10-3	TRBJ2-5	CAISVTSPGETQYF
TRBV5-5	TRBJ1-2	CASSSGRVMYGYTF
TRBV28	TRBJ1-1	CASSSPAGTTEAFF
TRBV5-4	TRBJ1-2	CASSTTGNYGYTF
TRBV10-2	TRBJ1-3	CASSESSQGGNTIYF
TRBV5-1	TRBJ1-2	CASSLTTGAYYGYTF
TRBV19	TRBJ1-1	CASHRDTNTEAFF
TRBV18	TRBJ1-2	CASSGQDYGYTF
TRBV5-5	TRBJ2-7	CASSGSGEQYF
TRBV5-1	TRBJ2-7	CASSLYRGNSEQYF
TRBV20-1	TRBJ2-5	CSASFGLAGGETQYF
TRBV28	TRBJ1-2	CASSFSRTGGYTF
TRBV11-2	TRBJ2-5	CASSLGTSVKETQYF
TRBV6-5	TRBJ1-1	CASRETGSGTEAFF
TRBV10-3	TRBJ2-2	CAISAGLAENTGELFF
TRBV14	TRBJ1-5	CASSVAGQPQHF
TRBV7-9	TRBJ1-1	CASSLGGLTSRNTEAFF
TRBV7-9	TRBJ1-1	CASSFQGGTEAFF
TRBV5-6	TRBJ1-3	CASSLAGGSGNTIYF
TRBV7-2	TRBJ2-1	CASSSSGQGTHEQFF
TRBV13	TRBJ1-5	CASSILNQPQHF
TRBV7-2	TRBJ2-1	CASSDDRDNEQFF
TRBV28	TRBJ1-1	CASSPQGVTEAFF
TRBV12-3/TRBV12-4	TRBJ2-7	CASSPTSGYEQYF
TRBV3-1/TRBV3-2	TRBJ2-5	CASSPLEETQYF
TRBV12-5	TRBJ2-2	CASGHDSGYGELFF
TRBV9	TRBJ2-1	CASSVGQGIYNEQFF
TRBV7-8	TRBJ1-5	CASSLVAQGGGQPQHF
TRBV30	TRBJ1-2	CAWTGQLISNYGYTF
TRBV2	TRBJ1-5	CASSGTVYSNQPQHF
TRBV7-8	TRBJ2-3	CASRSQSTDTQYF
TRBV4-1	TRBJ1-6	CASSQDFGAYNSPLHF
TRBV6-1	TRBJ2-3	CASSEAWTAFSTDTQYF
TRBV27	TRBJ2-5	CASRRTGETQYF
TRBV19	TRBJ2-3	CASSPALAGGGDTQYF
TRBV6-9	TRBJ2-6	CASRFLAGGNGANVLTF
TRBV13	TRBJ2-2	CASSLGRQGNTGELFF
TRBV27	TRBJ2-5	CASSLGLAGETQYF
TRBV7-9	TRBJ1-1	CASSRTGGNTEAFF
TRBV6-5	TRBJ2-3	CASCSGRGTDTQYF
TRBV19	TRBJ1-1	CASSPPSGVGTEAFF
TRBV19	TRBJ2-7	CASSIGTSGSYEQYF
TRBV24-1	TRBJ1-2	CATSAEGGYTF
TRBV12-3/TRBV12-4	TRBJ2-3	CASSFLPDTQYF
TRBV18	TRBJ1-1	CASSPSQGNTEAFF
TRBV9	TRBJ2-5	CASSGGGGGETQYF
TRBV28	TRBJ1-1	CASRNRVLIEAFF